The 3 T cell receptor beta chains listed next were all sequenced from one sample in a study of vaccination effects on CD4 cells after COVID-19. Expansion with viral peptide pools was applied to antigen-specific CD4+ T cells by the ViraFEST assay prior to sequencing. CD4+ T cells were isolated after around 9 days of culture. These receptors have no identified antigens. Sequenced by immunoSEQ multiplex PCR; TCRdb stores in-frame clones only, minus some. Here the sample spans tens of thousands of clones, over 75% being singletons. The sequencing used CD4+ T cells from PBMCs cultured with HCoV-229E spike peptides, collected before COVID-19 vaccination. The receptors shown here come from a human donor who received a COVID-19 vaccine.

A note on this clone: One end of the junction varies from germline; a read error may be responsible. This chain joins TRBV7-9 and TRBJ2-1, with TRBD2 matching over 9 bases. Per germline, CDR1 SEHNR and CDR2 FQNEAQ (reference sequence). This CDR3 comprises 15 residues. The CDR3 DNA is TGTGCCAGCAGCCTAGCGGGGATATCCTACAATGAGCAGTTCTTC. It codes for CASSLAGISYNEQFF. Combining the CDR3 with reference TRBV7-9 and TRBJ2-1 gives the whole variable domain DTGVSQNPRHKITKRGQNVTFRCDPISEHNRLYWYRQTLGQGPEFLTYFQNEAQLEKSRLLSDRFSAERPKGSFSTLEIQRTEQGDSAMYLCASSLAGISYNEQFFGPGTRLTVL.

This clone was seen only a few times. The chain couples TRBV6-5 to TRBJ2-3, with 7 nucleotides matching TRBD2. The CDR3 has 13 amino acids. The V gene end was trimmed by 7 bases and the J gene end by 7 bases; junction bases not matched to a gene: 8. Germline CDR1 and CDR2: MNHEY and SVGAGI. CDR3 sequence: CASTSPGGNTQYF. Here the CDR3 DNA reads TGTGCCAGCACCTCCCCCGGGGGGAATACGCAGTATTTT.

This chain joins TRBV28 and TRBJ1-2; 9 nucleotides agree with TRBD1. Germline V gene lookup returns CDR1 MDHEN and CDR2 SYDVKM. This CDR3 has 15 residues. Germline trimming cut 1 base from V and 5 bases from J; bases unmatched to any gene: 5. The CDR3 spells CASSLYEGQGYGYTF. As DNA, the CDR3 is TGTGCCAGCAGTTTATATGAGGGACAGGGTTATGGCTACACCTTC.